These T cell receptor beta chains were read from a single sample in a study of memory CD4+ T cells and cytomegalovirus serostatus. TCRdb's table, derived via immunoSEQ multiplex PCR, lists solely in-frame clones and lacks some. The sample lists around 54,000 clones; about 68% were seen once. Specimen: memory CD4+ T cells from blood. These receptor sequences come from an adult in good health and CMV-seropositive. CDR3s include the opening cysteine and the closing phenylalanine or tryptophan. A D gene is named only where the DNA matches it firmly. The size entry is marked missing in some rows and otherwise reads once, few, many or a size class.

d_call,j_call,v_call,clone_size,cdr3_aa,cdr3_nt
-,TRBJ1-1,TRBV7-9,-,CASSSTVNTEAFF,TGTGCCAGCAGCTCAACAGTGAACACTGAAGCTTTCTTT
-,TRBJ1-2,TRBV7-8,-,CASSLADRGSYGYTF,TGTGCCAGCAGCTTAGCCGACCGGGGTAGCTATGGCTACACCTTC
TRBD2,TRBJ2-7,TRBV5-6,-,CASSRTSGRAYEQYF,TGTGCCAGCAGCCGAACGAGCGGGAGGGCCTACGAGCAGTACTTC
-,TRBJ1-5,TRBV7-8,-,CASSLAGDLPQHF,TGTGCCAGCAGCCTGGCCGGGGACTTGCCCCAGCATTTT
-,TRBJ2-2,TRBV30,-,CAWSDSRTGELFF,TGTGCCTGGAGTGATTCGAGAACCGGGGAGCTGTTTTTT
-,TRBJ2-6,TRBV18,-,CASSSQGLGANVLTF,TGTGCCAGCTCATCTCAGGGGCTTGGGGCCAACGTCCTGACTTTC
-,TRBJ1-2,TRBV2,once,CASRLAGGYTF,TGTGCCAGCAGATTGGCAGGGGGCTACACCTTC
-,TRBJ2-7,TRBV28,-,CASSLLGGEQYF,TGTGCCAGCAGTTTATTGGGTGGCGAGCAGTACTTC
-,TRBJ2-2,TRBV5-6,-,CASSRPGELFF,TGTGCCAGCAGCCGTCCCGGGGAGCTGTTTTTT
-,TRBJ1-1,TRBV30,-,CAWRKSDLNTEAFF,TGTGCCTGGAGAAAATCAGATCTAAACACTGAAGCTTTCTTT
-,TRBJ1-1,TRBV6-6,-,CASSYLGMDTEAFF,TGTGCCAGCAGTTACCTGGGGATGGACACTGAAGCTTTCTTT
-,TRBJ2-5,TRBV5-1,-,CASSGVAGPGTQYF,TGCGCCAGCAGTGGGGTGGCGGGGCCCGGGACCCAGTACTTC
-,TRBJ2-7,TRBV7-9,-,CASSLGTGRAYEQYF,TGTGCCAGCAGCTTAGGGACAGGGAGGGCCTACGAGCAGTACTTC
-,TRBJ1-2,TRBV4-3,once,CASSQDMRAGFIGYTF,TGCGCCAGCAGCCAAGATATGAGGGCAGGGTTTATTGGCTACACCTTC
TRBD2,TRBJ2-5,TRBV6-1,-,CASSERVAGGEQTQYF,TGTGCCAGCAGTGAACGGGTGGCGGGAGGGGAGCAGACCCAGTACTTC
TRBD2,TRBJ2-1,TRBV10-3,-,CAISDKAGLAGLGEQFF,TGTGCCATCAGTGATAAGGCCGGGCTAGCGGGATTAGGTGAGCAGTTCTTC
-,TRBJ2-1,TRBV5-8,-,CASSLGGKLNEQFF,TGTGCCAGCAGCCTCGGGGGTAAACTTAATGAGCAGTTCTTC
-,TRBJ2-1,TRBV5-1,few,CASSFEGDYNEQFF,TGCGCCAGCAGCTTTGAAGGGGACTACAATGAGCAGTTCTTC
-,TRBJ2-3,TRBV2,-,CASSSTDTQYF,TGTGCCAGCAGTTCCACAGATACGCAGTATTTT
-,TRBJ1-1,TRBV5-1,-,CASSLTGLEGEAFF,TGCGCCAGCAGCCTCACAGGGTTGGAGGGTGAAGCTTTCTTT